These 17 T cell receptor beta chains came from one sample sequenced in a study of T cell responses to AZD1222 COVID-19 vaccine. Only in-frame clones appear in the TCRdb table, and some are missing; sequencing was by immunoSEQ multiplex PCR. This table has more than 100,000 clones, 80% to 90% appearing once. The source was peripheral blood, collected on day 0 of AZD1222 vaccination. The receptors were gathered from an adult in good health.

This clone occurred once. CDR3 in DNA: TGTGCCACCAGTGACTCACTAGTGAGCACAGATACGCAGTATTTT. The encoded protein is CATSDSLVSTDTQYF. The rearrangement links TRBV24-1 to TRBJ2-3; a weak D match, TRBD2 (5 bases). The CDR3 contains 15 residues. Trimming took off 4 bases at V and 0 bases at J, with 10 bases between the two ends. CDR1 KGHDR and CDR2 SFDVKD come from the germline V gene.

This clone was recorded at least ten times. The chain employs TRBV10-3 and TRBJ2-1; 7 positions agree with TRBD1. The CDR3 has 16 residues. CDR1 is ENHRY, CDR2 SYGVKD, per germline. With V trimmed by 1 base and J by 4 bases, 7 bases remained unmatched. CDR3 in DNA: TGTGCCATCAGTGAGTTGGACAGGCGCGAGTACAATGAGCAGTTCTTC. It encodes CAISELDRREYNEQFF.

The chain joins TRBV7-9 to TRBJ1-2; 9 bases agree with TRBD1. With 5 bases clipped from V and 2 bases from J, the junction kept 6 bases outside the gene matches. Germline-derived CDR1 and CDR2 are SEHNR and FQNEAQ (reference sequence). CDR3 length: 15 residues. CDR3 residues: CASSLGQGLNYGYTF. The CDR3 DNA is TGTGCCAGCAGCCTGGGACAGGGATTAAACTATGGCTACACCTTC.

The chain has TRBV4-1 and TRBJ2-3; 7 nucleotides align to TRBD2. The CDR3 is made up of 16 amino acids. With V trimmed by 3 bases and J by 5 bases, 11 bases remained unmatched. Germline CDR1 and CDR2: MGHRA and YSYEKL. The CDR3 reads CASSHGMGEGQDTQYF. For the CDR3, the DNA is TGCGCCAGCAGCCATGGAATGGGGGAGGGCCAAGATACGCAGTATTTT.

This clone occurred once. This sequence joins TRBV9 and TRBJ1-5; no clear D gene. V was shortened by 3 bases and J by 4 bases, with 8 bases between the two germline ends. Germline V gives CDR1 SGDLS, CDR2 YYNGEE. CDR3 length: 13 amino acids. CDR3 sequence: CASSASFNQPQHF. Here the CDR3 DNA reads TGTGCCAGCAGCGCCTCTTTTAATCAGCCCCAGCATTTT.

The CDR3 loop reads CASSLFGSGSSYEQYF. The CDR3 nucleotides are TGTGCCAGCAGCTTATTCGGGAGTGGGAGCTCCTACGAGCAGTACTTC. V and J are TRBV7-2 and TRBJ2-7, with D tentatively TRBD2 (6 bases). The V end was cut by 2 bases, the J end by 0 bases, with 14 bases between. The CDR3 totals 16 residues. CDR1 SGHTA and CDR2 FQGNSA come from the germline V gene.

This clone appeared a single time. This chain uses TRBV9 with TRBJ2-3; TRBD1 is a possible D gene (5 bases). CDR1 is SGDLS, CDR2 YYNGEE, per germline. V was shortened by 2 bases and J by 1 base, with 11 bases between the two germline ends. The CDR3 length is 15 residues. CDR3 nucleotides: TGTGCCAGCAGCGTTCAGGGATGGGGCACAGATACGCAGTATTTT. This codes for CASSVQGWGTDTQYF.

The chain is built from TRBV19 and TRBJ2-3; no reliable D call. This CDR3 comprises 14 residues. Germline CDR1 LNHDA, CDR2 SQIVND (reference sequence). V was cut by 6 bases and J by 0 bases, with 10 bases left in between. CDR3 in DNA: TGTGCCAGTAGGGCGGAACCTAGCACAGATACGCAGTATTTT. Residues: CASRAEPSTDTQYF.

The chain couples TRBV5-4 to TRBJ2-7; D is undetermined. The CDR3 extends over 15 amino acids. Germline lookup yields CDR1 SGHNT and CDR2 YYREEE (reference sequence). The ends were cut back, 2 bases at V and 4 bases at J, with 16 bases in the middle. CDR3 loop: CASSFEAHTSYEQYF. Here the CDR3 DNA reads TGTGCCAGCAGCTTTGAGGCCCATACTTCTTACGAGCAGTACTTC.

The chain combines TRBV7-6 with TRBJ1-1; D is ambiguous. Trimming pared 0 bases from V and 1 base from J, leaving 3 bases between. This CDR3 region has 13 residues. The germline gives CDR1 SGHVS, CDR2 FNYEAQ. In DNA form, the CDR3 reads TGTGCCAGCAGCTTAGCCAAGAACACTGAAGCTTTCTTT. Protein: CASSLAKNTEAFF. The full variable domain, in which reference TRBV7-6 and TRBJ1-1 provide the parts outside the CDR3, is GAGVSQSPRYKVTKRGQDVALRCDPISGHVSLYWYRQALGQGPEFLTYFNYEAQQDKSGLPNDRFSAERPEGSISTLTIQRTEQRDSAMYRCASSLAKNTEAFFGQGTRLTVV.

The chain uses TRBV5-1 and TRBJ2-1; D ambiguous. The V and J ends lost 0 bases and 8 bases respectively, with 6 bases between them. Germline loops: CDR1 SGHRS, CDR2 YFSETQ. This CDR3 has 12 amino acids. CDR3 loop: CASSLGPDEQFF. The CDR3 nucleotides read TGCGCCAGCAGCTTGGGACCGGATGAGCAGTTCTTC. The variable domain in full, completed from reference TRBV5-1 and TRBJ2-1, reads KAGVTQTPRYLIKTRGQQVTLSCSPISGHRSVSWYQQTPGQGLQFLFEYFSETQRNKGNFPGRFSGRQFSNSRSEMNVSTLELGDSALYLCASSLGPDEQFFGPGTRLTVL.

The chain links TRBV27 to TRBJ2-1; 12 bases agree with TRBD2. V gave up 3 bases and J gave up 9 bases; unmatched junction bases: 6. The germline V gene has CDR1 MNHEY and CDR2 SMNVEV (reference sequence). The CDR3 has 15 amino acids. The CDR3 protein is CASSFELAGGGEQFF. CDR3 DNA: TGTGCCAGCAGTTTCGAACTAGCGGGAGGTGGTGAGCAGTTCTTC.

CDR3 in DNA: TGTGCCAGCAGTTACCAGGGCCGAGAGACCCAGTACTTC. Protein: CASSYQGRETQYF. This chain links TRBV6-6 with TRBJ2-5, with D perhaps matching TRBD1 (5 bases). Germline V gene sequence: CDR1 MNHNY, CDR2 SVGAGI (reference sequence). V was cut by 2 bases and J by 4 bases, with 8 bases left in between. The length of the CDR3 is 13 residues.

V usage is TRBV3-1 (or the pseudogene TRBV3-2) and J usage is TRBJ2-1, with 8 nucleotides matching TRBD2. The CDR3 spans 13 residues. The V and J ends lost 4 bases and 15 bases, in that order; junction bases with no gene match: 11. Germline assignment: CDR1 LGHDT and CDR2 YNNKEL (reference sequence). This chain's CDR3 is CASSPRGAGEGFF. The CDR3 bases are TGTGCCAGCAGCCCACGAGGAGCGGGAGAGGGGTTCTTC.

This clone has more than one count but fewer than ten. The chain recombines TRBV2 with TRBJ2-7; 8 bases agree with TRBD1. Germline V CDR1 and CDR2: SNHLY, FYNNEI. The V segment lost 6 bases and the J segment 0 bases; nucleotides outside the gene matches: 4. The CDR3 spans 14 residues. The CDR3 spells CASRIDRGSYEQYF. CDR3 bases: TGTGCCAGCAGGATTGACAGGGGCTCCTACGAGCAGTACTTC.

The rearrangement uses TRBV5-1 and TRBJ1-6; D is unresolved. V lost 0 bases and J 3 bases, leaving 4 bases between the germline ends. The length of the CDR3 is 14 residues. Germline lookup yields CDR1 SGHRS and CDR2 YFSETQ. CDR3 sequence (DNA): TGCGCCAGCAGCTTGGACAACTATAATTCACCCCTCCACTTT. Translation: CASSLDNYNSPLHF.

The chain has TRBV3-1 (or the pseudogene TRBV3-2) and TRBJ1-6, with TRBD1 matching over 7 bases. The V gene end was trimmed by 4 bases and the J gene end by 5 bases; junction bases not matched to a gene: 8. CDR3 length: 16 residues. CDR1 is LGHDT, CDR2 YNNKEL, per germline (reference sequence). The CDR3 DNA reads TGTGCCAGCAGCCCTTGGACAGGCGATAATAATTCACCCCTCCACTTT. Amino acid sequence: CASSPWTGDNNSPLHF.